The entry that follows covers one TCR beta chain sequence. No antigen is known for it. This CDR3 contains 14 residues. Germline CDR1 is DFQATT and CDR2 is SNEGSKA (reference sequence). The junction had 10 bases not matched to a gene; V was cut back by 6 bases and J by 4 bases. This record comes from a study of blood T cells in healthy people across ages. Broader study findings: Naive CD4+ cells and diversity were both higher in long-lived donors than in aged donors.

Whenever a sample was processed, at least 7 million PBMCs were isolated. With a J-beta primer mix and a sample-barcoded 5' primer, a second PCR ran about 7 to 12 cycles. A template-switch adaptor with 12 random nucleotides tagged each cDNA molecule. CDR3-containing paired-end reads numbered at least 3 million in each sample. TCRdb reprocessed the 5' RACE reads via MiXCR and lists one record per CDR3 protein. The data show 250,000 to 300,000 distinct CDR3 sequences, roughly 26% seen once. The gene calls are TRBV20-1 and TRBJ2-3; 7 bases fit TRBD2. The sequence came from a woman aged 70-85 years in good health. Material for sequencing was blood. The CDR3 coding sequence is TGCAGTGCCTGGCCGTTTGCGGGAGCAGATACGCAGTATTTT. Translation gives CSAWPFAGADTQYF.